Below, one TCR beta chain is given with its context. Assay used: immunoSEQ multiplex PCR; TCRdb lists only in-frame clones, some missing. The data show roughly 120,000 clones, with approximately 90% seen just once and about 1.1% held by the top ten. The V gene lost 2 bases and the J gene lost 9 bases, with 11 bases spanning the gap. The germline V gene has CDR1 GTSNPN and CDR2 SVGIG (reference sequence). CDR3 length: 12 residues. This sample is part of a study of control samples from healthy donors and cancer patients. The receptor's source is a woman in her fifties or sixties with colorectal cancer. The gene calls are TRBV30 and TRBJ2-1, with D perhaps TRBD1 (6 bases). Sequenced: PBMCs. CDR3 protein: CAWSSGVGEQFF. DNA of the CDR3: TGTGCCTGGAGTTCAGGGGTTGGTGAGCAGTTCTTC.